This passage covers 16 T cell receptor beta chains from one sample sequenced in a study of early T cells in non-severe SARS-CoV-2 infection. TCRdb itself ran the 5' RACE reads through MiXCR, one entry per CDR3 protein. The data hold about 59,000 distinct CDR3 sequences, with about 12% observed a single time. The sample here was whole blood, taken at baseline. These receptors all come from an adult who was a healthcare worker with PCR-confirmed SARS-CoV-2 infection or an uninfected control (not recorded which).

This clonotype was observed at least ten times. The chain has TRBV25-1 and TRBJ2-1; 7 bases agree with TRBD1. V shed 11 bases and J 4 bases; nucleotides not matched to a gene: 5. CDR3 length equals 12 residues. CDR1 MGHDK and CDR2 SYGVNS come from the germline V gene. The DNA of the CDR3 is TGTGCCTCGACAGGGAGATACAATGAGCAGTTCTTC. Translating gives CASTGRYNEQFF.

Many counts were recorded for this clonotype. V and J are TRBV20-1 and TRBJ2-3; possibly TRBD1 or TRBD2 for D (6 bases each). Trimming pared 6 bases from V and 1 base from J, leaving 17 bases between. In germline, CDR1 is DFQATT, CDR2 SNEGSKA (reference sequence). This CDR3 comprises 15 residues. In nucleotides, the CDR3 is TGCAGTGCCCCAAAGAAGGGGGAGGGCACAGATACGCAGTATTTT. Translated: CSAPKKGEGTDTQYF.

This clonotype was seen more than once but under ten times. The rearrangement joins TRBV7-2 to TRBJ2-1; 11 bases agree with TRBD1. This CDR3 region has 18 residues. With V trimmed by 3 bases and J by 4 bases, 11 bases remained unmatched. CDR1 is SGHTA, CDR2 FQGNSA, per germline. The CDR3 DNA follows: TGTGCCAGCAGCTTTAGCGCCTCCGGGACAGGGGGTTACAATGAGCAGTTCTTC. Protein sequence: CASSFSASGTGGYNEQFF.

V is TRBV7-2 and J is TRBJ2-2, with a possible D match to TRBD2 (5 bases). V lost 5 bases and J 4 bases, leaving 11 bases between the germline ends. This CDR3 region has 14 residues. CDR1 is SGHTA, CDR2 FQGNSA, per germline. CDR3 in DNA: TGTGCCAGCAGCAACCCGGCGGGCACCGGGGAGCTGTTTTTT. It is translated as CASSNPAGTGELFF.

This clonotype was detected only a few times. The junction departs from germline at one end; a sequencing error may be responsible. This rearrangement joins TRBV6-2 or TRBV6-3 to TRBJ2-6; the D gene is possibly TRBD1 (5 bases). CDR3 length: 17 amino acids. CDR1 is MNHEY and CDR2 is SVGEGT in the germline V gene. The CDR3 coding sequence is TGTGCCAGCAGTTACTCACACCCCCAGTCTGGGGCCAACGTCCTGATTTTC. It is translated as CASSYSHPQSGANVLIF.

There are a few counts of this clonotype. The rearrangement links TRBV7-2 to TRBJ2-2, with D unclear. Germline V CDR1 and CDR2: SGHTA, FQGNSA. The CDR3 loop spans 15 amino acids. V shed 7 bases and J shed 0 bases, with 12 bases lying between them. CDR3 loop: CASTNSPANTGELFF. The CDR3 region has the DNA TGTGCCAGCACCAACTCCCCCGCGAACACCGGGGAGCTGTTTTTT.

Ten or more counts support this clonotype. At one of its ends the junction is not consistent with the germline gene, which may arise from a read error. V is TRBV7-7 and J is TRBJ2-2; D is uncertain. This CDR3 region has 13 residues. Per germline, CDR1 SSHAT and CDR2 FNYEAQ (reference sequence). DNA for the CDR3: TGTGCTAGCAAGGGCAGCAACACCGGGGAGCTGTTTTTT. Translation gives CASKGSNTGELFF.

This clonotype has a count of ten or more. The V call is TRBV7-2, the J call TRBJ2-2, with D possibly TRBD1 on 6 matching bases. V was shortened by 3 bases and J by 4 bases, with 30 bases between the two germline ends. Germline assignment: CDR1 SGHTA and CDR2 FQGNSA. This CDR3 has 21 residues. The CDR3 region has the DNA TGTGCCAGCAGCTTTATCCCCCCCGCCCGGGCACAGGGCCGTGTCACCGGGGAGCTGTTTTTT. Protein product: CASSFIPPARAQGRVTGELFF.

The J gene is TRBJ1-2, the V gene TRBV29-1; TRBD1 agrees at 11 bases. This CDR3 region has 15 residues. The junction had 8 bases not matched to a gene; V was cut back by 7 bases and J by 1 base. CDR1 is SQVTM and CDR2 is ANQGSEA in the germline V gene. The CDR3 region is CSGQDRGRGNYGYTF. The CDR3 DNA is TGCAGCGGTCAGGACAGGGGGCGCGGTAACTATGGCTACACCTTC.

This clonotype was seen a few times. This chain joins TRBV29-1 and TRBJ2-7; perhaps TRBD1 as D (6 bases). CDR3 length: 12 residues. V gave up 6 bases and J gave up 0 bases, with 9 bases separating them. CDR1 and CDR2 from the germline V gene are SQVTM and ANQGSEA. The DNA for the CDR3 is TGCAGCGTGGGGGCTCACTCCTACGAGCAGTACTTC. Its translation is CSVGAHSYEQYF.

V and J are TRBV24-1 and TRBJ2-1; a weak D match, TRBD2 (5 bases). Between the trimmed V and J ends, which lost 5 bases and 0 bases, there was a span of 19 bases. The CDR3 runs 18 residues. The germline V gene encodes CDR1 KGHDR and CDR2 SFDVKD. CDR3 protein: CATSGLWAGGDSYNEQFF. The CDR3 DNA reads TGTGCCACCAGTGGACTTTGGGCGGGCGGAGACTCCTACAATGAGCAGTTCTTC.

This clonotype was seen ten or more times. The chain uses TRBV20-1 and TRBJ1-1; D not certain. CDR1 and CDR2 from the germline V gene are DFQATT and SNEGSKA (reference sequence). There are 10 residues in the CDR3. V was cut by 6 bases and J by 7 bases, with 9 bases left in between. CDR3 region: CSARFGEAFF. The CDR3 DNA follows: TGCAGTGCCCGGTTTGGTGAAGCTTTCTTT.

This clonotype appeared a few times. The chain has TRBV7-2 and TRBJ1-1; the D gene is possibly TRBD1 (5 bases). Trimming left V 0 bases short and J 4 bases short, with 15 bases between. CDR1 is SGHTA, CDR2 FQGNSA, per germline. The CDR3 runs to 16 residues. The CDR3 region is CASSLAAGLVVTEAFF. DNA of the CDR3: TGTGCCAGCAGCTTAGCCGCGGGACTGGTGGTCACTGAAGCTTTCTTT.

The gene calls are TRBV6-1 and TRBJ2-3; TRBD1 is a possible D gene (5 bases). The V end was cut by 6 bases, the J end by 0 bases, with 10 bases between. The CDR3 extends over 14 amino acids. In germline, CDR1 is MNHNS, CDR2 SASEGT. The chain's CDR3 is CASSPTDSTDTQYF. The CDR3 coding sequence is TGTGCCAGCAGCCCGACAGATAGCACAGATACGCAGTATTTT.

The sample holds a few counts of this clonotype. The chain combines TRBV7-2 with TRBJ2-1, with D uncertain. There are 13 residues in the CDR3. Germline V gene data show CDR1 as SGHTA and CDR2 as FQGNSA. Trimming left V 5 bases short and J 2 bases short, with 7 bases between. CDR3 nucleotide sequence: TGTGCCAGCAGCCCACAGACCTACAATGAGCAGTTCTTC. Translation: CASSPQTYNEQFF.

This clonotype was observed at least ten times. The chain has TRBV4-1 and TRBJ2-3, with 13 bases lining up with TRBD2. With 5 bases clipped from V and 4 bases from J, the junction kept 9 bases outside the gene matches. The CDR3 totals 17 residues. Germline values: CDR1 MGHRA, CDR2 YSYEKL. CDR3 sequence: CASSARLAGGVADTQYF. The CDR3 bases are TGCGCCAGCAGCGCACGACTAGCGGGAGGTGTCGCAGATACGCAGTATTTT.